This is a list of T cell receptor beta chains from one sample in a study of CD8 T cells in ankylosing spondylitis. One entry per CDR3 protein, called by TCRdb with MiXCR from the 5' RACE reads. The sample lists 100,000 or so distinct CDR3 sequences, approximately 9.6% seen once, with 30% to 35% in the top ten. The sequenced material came from blood, either unsorted or a sorted T cell fraction (not recorded which). The receptors stem from a male donor with ankylosing spondylitis. The CDR3 runs from the conserved cysteine through the conserved F or W. The D gene is left open where the match is weak. Some rows have no size entry. The others give once, few or many, or a class for an expanded clone.

j_call clone_size d_call v_call cdr3_length cdr3_aa cdr3_nt
TRBJ2-1 NA NA TRBV2 12 CASQGRNNEQFF TGTGCCAGCCAAGGACGAAACAATGAGCAGTTCTTC
TRBJ2-3 few TRBD2 TRBV9 19 CASSLGGLAAQRATDTQYF TGTGCCAGCAGCCTAGGGGGACTAGCGGCCCAAAGGGCAACAGATACGCAGTATTTT
TRBJ2-3 few TRBD2 TRBV7-2 17 CASSLALAGLSTDTQYF TGTGCCAGCAGCTTAGCACTAGCGGGCCTCAGCACAGATACGCAGTATTTT
TRBJ1-5 NA NA TRBV5-1 14 CASSWDGSNQPQHF TGCGCCAGCAGCTGGGACGGTAGCAATCAGCCCCAGCATTTT
TRBJ2-1 NA TRBD2 TRBV6-1 13 CASAGGLENEQFF TGTGCCAGCGCGGGGGGGCTGGAAAATGAGCAGTTCTTC
TRBJ2-5 few TRBD1 TRBV5-1 14 CASSSWTGKETQYF TGCGCCAGCAGCTCATGGACAGGGAAAGAGACCCAGTACTTC
TRBJ2-2 NA NA TRBV4-1 14 CASSLIGTPGELFF TGCGCCAGCAGCCTAATAGGGACCCCCGGGGAGCTGTTTTTT
TRBJ2-2 many NA TRBV28 17 CASSFPEGPRGTGELFF TGTGCCAGCAGTTTCCCCGAGGGCCCCAGGGGCACCGGGGAGCTGTTTTTT
TRBJ2-5 few TRBD2 TRBV27 15 CASSSRAGSNPNQYF TGTGCCAGCAGTTCTAGAGCGGGATCGAATCCAAACCAGTACTTC
TRBJ1-4 NA TRBD1 TRBV13 16 CASSSMSAGGEEKLFF TGTGCCAGCAGCTCGATGTCCGCAGGGGGAGAAGAAAAACTGTTTTTT
TRBJ2-1 few TRBD1 TRBV27 13 CASRAQGEGEQFF TGTGCCAGCAGGGCACAGGGGGAAGGTGAGCAGTTCTTC
TRBJ2-1 few NA TRBV11-3 12 CASSFHMGEQFF TGTGCCAGCAGCTTTCACATGGGTGAGCAGTTCTTC
TRBJ1-2 many NA TRBV12-3/TRBV12-4 14 CASTSGGGYRGYTF TGTGCCAGCACGTCGGGCGGAGGGTACCGTGGCTACACCTTC
TRBJ2-1 few TRBD2 TRBV3-1 16 CASSQEGLAGSNEQFF TGTGCCAGCAGCCAAGAGGGACTAGCGGGATCCAATGAGCAGTTCTTC
TRBJ1-1 once TRBD1 TRBV19 13 CASSEWTGLIAFF TGTGCCAGTAGTGAATGGACAGGGCTGATAGCTTTCTTT
TRBJ2-7 NA TRBD1 TRBV5-1 17 CASSSPREDRGPYEQYF TGCGCCAGCAGCTCACCCCGAGAGGACAGGGGCCCCTACGAGCAGTACTTC
TRBJ2-3 once NA TRBV12-3/TRBV12-4 14 CASSFTGITDAQYF TGTGCCAGCAGTTTTACCGGGATAACAGATGCGCAGTATTTT
TRBJ2-3 few TRBD2 TRBV10-1 15 CASSDQREVADTQYF TGCGCCAGCAGTGACCAGCGGGAGGTAGCAGATACGCAGTATTTT
TRBJ2-1 many TRBD2 TRBV9 15 CASSVALAGGYEQFF TGTGCCAGCAGCGTAGCTCTAGCGGGAGGCTATGAGCAGTTCTTC
TRBJ2-7 few NA TRBV9 15 CASSVDTGLESEQYF TGTGCCAGCAGCGTAGATACAGGCCTCGAAAGCGAGCAGTACTTC
TRBJ1-6 few NA TRBV6-5 16 CASSYRPAARNSPLHF TGTGCCAGCAGTTACCGGCCGGCGGCCAGAAATTCACCCCTCCACTTT
TRBJ2-6 many TRBD1 TRBV24-1 19 CATSDPGQRSISGANVLTF TGTGCCACCAGTGACCCGGGACAGAGGAGCATCTCTGGGGCCAACGTCCTGACTTTC
TRBJ2-5 many TRBD1 TRBV11-2 16 CASSVTSGTAQETQYF TGTGCCAGCAGCGTTACCTCCGGGACAGCACAAGAGACCCAGTACTTC
TRBJ1-1 NA NA TRBV11-3 16 CASSFPPDREGVEAFF TGTGCCAGCAGCTTCCCCCCGGACAGAGAAGGGGTCGAAGCTTTCTTT
TRBJ2-1 many NA TRBV6-1 11 CASSEGNEQFF TGTGCCAGCAGCGAGGGGAATGAGCAGTTCTTC
TRBJ2-3 few TRBD2 TRBV18 16 CASSPVTSGRSDTQYF TGTGCCAGCTCACCAGTAACTAGCGGGAGATCAGATACGCAGTATTTT
TRBJ1-5 many TRBD1 TRBV10-3 14 CAISDPTGYQPQHF TGTGCCATCAGTGACCCGACAGGGTATCAGCCCCAGCATTTT
TRBJ1-5 NA NA TRBV30 14 CAWSPRGGWKPQHF TGTGCCTGGAGCCCCCGTGGGGGTTGGAAGCCCCAGCATTTT
TRBJ2-5 NA NA TRBV11-3 16 CASSLDPAEAQETQYF TGTGCCAGCAGCTTAGATCCCGCGGAGGCCCAAGAGACCCAGTACTTC
TRBJ2-2 few TRBD2 TRBV4-2 15 CASSPSGINTGELFF TGTGCCAGCAGCCCCAGCGGGATAAACACCGGGGAGCTGTTTTTT
TRBJ2-2 many TRBD2 TRBV3-1 15 CASSPQAGGTGELFF TGTGCCAGCAGCCCCCAGGCCGGGGGGACCGGGGAGCTGTTTTTT
TRBJ1-4 few NA TRBV6-5 15 CASSLTRLGYEKLFF TGTGCCAGCAGCTTAACGAGGCTAGGGTATGAAAAACTGTTTTTT
TRBJ2-2 many TRBD1 TRBV5-1 18 CASSLDEPGQGGTGELFF TGCGCCAGCAGCTTGGATGAACCGGGACAGGGGGGCACCGGGGAGCTGTTTTTT
TRBJ2-7 few TRBD1 TRBV20-1 14 CSAFSGQGSYEQYF TGCAGTGCTTTCTCGGGACAGGGGTCCTACGAGCAGTACTTC
TRBJ2-1 many NA TRBV27 13 CASSSFSGDEQFF TGTGCCAGCAGTTCCTTCTCAGGGGATGAGCAGTTCTTC
TRBJ2-1 NA TRBD2 TRBV27 19 CASSPLAGVGGSSYNEQFF TGTGCCAGCAGTCCCCTAGCGGGAGTTGGGGGGAGCTCCTACAATGAGCAGTTCTTC
TRBJ2-1 few TRBD1 TRBV27 12 CATRTGGHEQFF TGTGCCACCCGGACAGGGGGACATGAGCAGTTCTTC
TRBJ1-1 few TRBD1 TRBV5-1 17 CASSSTGGALGNTEAFF TGCGCCAGCAGCTCGACAGGGGGGGCCCTAGGGAACACTGAAGCTTTCTTT
TRBJ1-3 few NA TRBV7-9 14 CASSLNSGRPTIYF TGTGCCAGCAGCTTAAACTCGGGACGTCCGACCATATATTTT
TRBJ2-7 NA TRBD2 TRBV27 16 CASSPTSGSGSYEQYF TGTGCCAGCAGTCCCACTAGCGGGAGCGGGTCCTACGAGCAGTACTTC
TRBJ2-7 few NA TRBV9 16 CASSAQTPLPFYEQYF TGTGCCAGCAGCGCCCAGACCCCACTACCCTTCTACGAGCAGTACTTC
TRBJ2-5 NA TRBD1 TRBV18 16 CASSPPGTGLRESQYF TGTGCCAGCTCACCACCCGGGACAGGGCTCCGGGAAAGCCAGTACTTC